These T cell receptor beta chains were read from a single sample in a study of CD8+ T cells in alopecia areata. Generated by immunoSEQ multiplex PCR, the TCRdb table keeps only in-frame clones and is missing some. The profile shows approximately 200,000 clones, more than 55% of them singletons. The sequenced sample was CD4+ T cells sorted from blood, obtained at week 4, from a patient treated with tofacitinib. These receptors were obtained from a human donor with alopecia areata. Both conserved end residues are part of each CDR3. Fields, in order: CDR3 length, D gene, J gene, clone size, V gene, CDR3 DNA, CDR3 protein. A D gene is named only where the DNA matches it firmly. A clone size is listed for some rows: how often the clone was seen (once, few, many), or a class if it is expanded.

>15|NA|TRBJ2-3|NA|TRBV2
TGTGCCAGCAGTGTCCCTAGCAGCCGGGAGGATACGCAGTATTTT
CASSVPSSREDTQYF
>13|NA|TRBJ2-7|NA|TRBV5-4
TGTGCCAGCAGCCCTCGGGATACGTACGAGCAGTACTTC
CASSPRDTYEQYF
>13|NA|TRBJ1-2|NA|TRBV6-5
TGTGCCAGCAGTAGACCCCTTGGCAGGGCCTACACCTTC
CASSRPLGRAYTF
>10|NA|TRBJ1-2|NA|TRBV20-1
TGCAGTGCCCCACTGGGCGGCTACACCTTC
CSAPLGGYTF
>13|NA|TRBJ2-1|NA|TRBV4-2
TGTGCCAGCAGCCAAGGCGGCTACAATGAGCAGTTCTTC
CASSQGGYNEQFF
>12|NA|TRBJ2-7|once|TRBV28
TGTGCCAGCAGCCCTCTCCTGAACGAGCAGTACTTC
CASSPLLNEQYF
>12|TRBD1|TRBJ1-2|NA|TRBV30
TGTGCCTGGAGCCGAACAGGGGTAGGCTACACCTTC
CAWSRTGVGYTF
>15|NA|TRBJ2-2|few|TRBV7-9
TGTGCCAGCAGCTTAGACAGGGACGGCGCCGGGGAGCTGTTTTTT
CASSLDRDGAGELFF
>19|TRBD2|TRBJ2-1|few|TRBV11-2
TGTGCCAGCAGCTTTGTCGGTCCCCCGGGCGGGAGGGGAAGAAATGAGCAGTTCTTC
CASSFVGPPGGRGRNEQFF
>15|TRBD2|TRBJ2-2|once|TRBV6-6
TGTGCCAGCAGACTAGCGGGCATTCCTCCCGGGGAGCTGTTTTTT
CASRLAGIPPGELFF
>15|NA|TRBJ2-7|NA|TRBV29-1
TGCAGCGTCTTGGGGACGCAGGCCTCGAACTACGAGCAGTACTTC
CSVLGTQASNYEQYF
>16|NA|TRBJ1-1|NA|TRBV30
TGTGCCTGGAGTCGTACGAGGGACGGGAAGAACACTGAAGCTTTCTTT
CAWSRTRDGKNTEAFF
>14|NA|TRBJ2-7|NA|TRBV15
TGTGCCACCAGCAGAGATTTCCCATCCTACGAGCAGTACTTC
CATSRDFPSYEQYF
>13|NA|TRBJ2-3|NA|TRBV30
TGTGCCTGGAGTGGGGGGGCCCCAGATACGCAGTATTTT
CAWSGGAPDTQYF
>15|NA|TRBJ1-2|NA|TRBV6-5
TGTGCCAGCAGTCGGTCCCCGGGAACAGGCTATGGCTACACCTTC
CASSRSPGTGYGYTF
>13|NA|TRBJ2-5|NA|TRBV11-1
TGTGCCAGCAGCTCTTCAGCAACCACGACCCAGTACTTC
CASSSSATTTQYF
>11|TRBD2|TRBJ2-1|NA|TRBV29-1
TGCAGCGCTAATGAAGCGGGAGAGCAGTTCTTC
CSANEAGEQFF
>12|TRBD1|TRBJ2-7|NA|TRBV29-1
TGCAGCGCCAGGGACAGAACCTACGAGCAGTACTTC
CSARDRTYEQYF
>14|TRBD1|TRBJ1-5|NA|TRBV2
TGTGCCAGCAGTCGACAGGGTACCCATCAGCCCCAGCATTTT
CASSRQGTHQPQHF
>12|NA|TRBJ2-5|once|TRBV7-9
TGTGCCAGCAGCTTAATTGGAGAGACCCAGTACTTC
CASSLIGETQYF
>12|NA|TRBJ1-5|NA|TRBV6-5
TGTGCCAGCAGTTTGAAAACCTCCGCCCAGCATTTT
CASSLKTSAQHF
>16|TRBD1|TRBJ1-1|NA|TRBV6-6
TGTGCCAGCATGCAGGGACAGGGTACGATGAACACTGAAGCTTTCTTT
CASMQGQGTMNTEAFF
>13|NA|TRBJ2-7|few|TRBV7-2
TGTGCCAGCAGCTTGGGCAGGGAGGACGAGCAGTACTTC
CASSLGREDEQYF
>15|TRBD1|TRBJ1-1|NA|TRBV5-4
TGTGCCAGCAGCTACCCGGGACAGGGTAGTCCTGAAGCTTTCTTT
CASSYPGQGSPEAFF
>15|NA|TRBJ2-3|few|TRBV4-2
TGTGCCAGCAGCCTGGGGACTTTTAGCACAGATACGCAGTATTTT
CASSLGTFSTDTQYF
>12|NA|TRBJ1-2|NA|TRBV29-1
TGCAGCGTTGTTAAGGCTAACTATGGCTACACCTTC
CSVVKANYGYTF
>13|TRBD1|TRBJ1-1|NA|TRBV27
TGTGCCAGCAGTTTCGACAGGGACACTGAAGCTTTCTTT
CASSFDRDTEAFF
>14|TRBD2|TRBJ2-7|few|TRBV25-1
TGTGCCAGCAGGCCGGGACTAGCGGGACATGAGCAGTACTTC
CASRPGLAGHEQYF
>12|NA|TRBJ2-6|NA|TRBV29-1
TGCAGCGTGGATTCTGGGGCCAACGTCCTGACTTTC
CSVDSGANVLTF
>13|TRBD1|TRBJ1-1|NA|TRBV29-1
TGCAGCGCCCGACAGGGGGACAACACTGAAGCTTTCTTT
CSARQGDNTEAFF
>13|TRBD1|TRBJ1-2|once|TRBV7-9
TGTGCCAGCAGCTCCGGACAGGCGTGGGGCTACACCTTC
CASSSGQAWGYTF
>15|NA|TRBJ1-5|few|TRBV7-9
TGTGCCAGCAGCGCCGACAGCTATAGCAATCAGCCCCAGCATTTT
CASSADSYSNQPQHF
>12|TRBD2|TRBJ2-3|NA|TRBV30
TGTGCCTGGAGTGAGACTAGCGATACGCAGTATTTT
CAWSETSDTQYF
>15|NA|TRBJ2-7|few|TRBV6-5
TGTGCCAGCAGCCAGCCCCGGGGAGGCTTGAACGAGCAGTACTTC
CASSQPRGGLNEQYF
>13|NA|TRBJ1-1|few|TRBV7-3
TGTGCCAGCGGGGTCCGGATCAACACTGAAGCTTTCTTT
CASGVRINTEAFF
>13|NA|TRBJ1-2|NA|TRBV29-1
TGCAGCGTACCGGACGGAGCTAACTATGGCTACACCTTC
CSVPDGANYGYTF
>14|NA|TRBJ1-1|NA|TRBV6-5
TGTGCCAGCACCCGCGGGGGAGAAAACACTGAAGCTTTCTTT
CASTRGGENTEAFF
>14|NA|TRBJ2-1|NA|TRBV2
TGTGCCAGCAGTGGGGCAGCAAGCTACAATGAGCAGTTCTTC
CASSGAASYNEQFF
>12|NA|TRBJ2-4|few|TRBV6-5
TGTGCCAGCAGTCGGGATAGGGACATTCAGTACTTC
CASSRDRDIQYF
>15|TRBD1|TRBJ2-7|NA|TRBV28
TGTGCCAGCACCAAACCCGGGACAGGGGGCCACGAGCAGTACTTC
CASTKPGTGGHEQYF
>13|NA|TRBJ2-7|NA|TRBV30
TGTGCCTGGGCCAAGGGGAACTCCTACGAGCAGTACTTC
CAWAKGNSYEQYF
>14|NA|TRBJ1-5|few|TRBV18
TGTGCCAGCTCCTTAGGACCGAGCAATCAGCCCCAGCATTTT
CASSLGPSNQPQHF
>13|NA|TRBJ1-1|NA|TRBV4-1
TGCGCCAGCAGCCAAGAAGGGGCTACGGTAGCTTTCTTT
CASSQEGATVAFF
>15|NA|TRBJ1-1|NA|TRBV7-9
TGTGCCAGCAGCCTCCTAGGAGGGGGGGACACTGAAGCTTTCTTT
CASSLLGGGDTEAFF
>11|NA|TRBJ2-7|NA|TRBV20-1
TGCAGTGCTGCTCGGGCGGGAGAGCAGTACTTC
CSAARAGEQYF
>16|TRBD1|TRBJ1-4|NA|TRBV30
TGTGCCTGGAGTCCCAAGGGACAGGCAACTAATGAAAAACTGTTTTTT
CAWSPKGQATNEKLFF
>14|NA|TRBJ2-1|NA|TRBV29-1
TGCAGCGTTGTTTCTCGGGCAGACTACAATGAGCAGTTCTTC
CSVVSRADYNEQFF
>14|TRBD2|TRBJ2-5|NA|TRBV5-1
TGCGCCAGCAGCGCTAGCGGGAATTTGGAGACCCAGTACTTC
CASSASGNLETQYF
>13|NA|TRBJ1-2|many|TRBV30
TGTGCCTGGAGTGTAAAGGGGAGCCATGGCTACACCTTC
CAWSVKGSHGYTF
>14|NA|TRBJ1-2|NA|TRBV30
TGTGCCTGGAGTGTACCGCATGAGGGCTATGGCTACACCTTC
CAWSVPHEGYGYTF
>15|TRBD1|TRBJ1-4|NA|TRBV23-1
TGCGCCAGCAGTCTCCCGGGACAGGGAAAAGAAAAACTGTTTTTT
CASSLPGQGKEKLFF
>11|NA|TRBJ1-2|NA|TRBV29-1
TGCAGCGTTGGACAGGCGAAGGGCTACACCTTC
CSVGQAKGYTF
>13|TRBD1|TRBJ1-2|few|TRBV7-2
TGTGCCAGCAGCGTCACAGGGGATTATGGCTACACCTTC
CASSVTGDYGYTF
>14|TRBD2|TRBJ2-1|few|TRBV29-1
TGCAGCGTGGGGCTAGCGGGTTGGTTCAATGAGCAGTTCTTC
CSVGLAGWFNEQFF